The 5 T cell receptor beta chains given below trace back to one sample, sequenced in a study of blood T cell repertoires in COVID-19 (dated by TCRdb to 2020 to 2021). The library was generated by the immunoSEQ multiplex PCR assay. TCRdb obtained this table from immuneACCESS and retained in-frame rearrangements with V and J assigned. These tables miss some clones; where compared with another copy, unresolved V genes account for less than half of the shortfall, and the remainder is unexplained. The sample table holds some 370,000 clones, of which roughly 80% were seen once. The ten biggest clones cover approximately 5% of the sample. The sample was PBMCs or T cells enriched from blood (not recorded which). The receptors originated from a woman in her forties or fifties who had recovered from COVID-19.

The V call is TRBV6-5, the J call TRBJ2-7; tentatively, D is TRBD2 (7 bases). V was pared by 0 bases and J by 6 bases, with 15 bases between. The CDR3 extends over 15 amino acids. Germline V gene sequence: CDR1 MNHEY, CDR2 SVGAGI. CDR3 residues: CASSYSGGASIEQYF. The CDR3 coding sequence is TGTGCCAGCAGTTACTCGGGGGGGGCGTCCATCGAGCAGTACTTC.

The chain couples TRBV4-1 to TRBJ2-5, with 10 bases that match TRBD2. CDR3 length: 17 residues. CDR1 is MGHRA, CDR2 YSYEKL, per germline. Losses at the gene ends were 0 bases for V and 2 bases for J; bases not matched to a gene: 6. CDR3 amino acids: CASSQDQERGGQETQYF. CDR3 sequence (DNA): TGCGCCAGCAGCCAAGATCAGGAGCGGGGGGGTCAAGAGACCCAGTACTTC.

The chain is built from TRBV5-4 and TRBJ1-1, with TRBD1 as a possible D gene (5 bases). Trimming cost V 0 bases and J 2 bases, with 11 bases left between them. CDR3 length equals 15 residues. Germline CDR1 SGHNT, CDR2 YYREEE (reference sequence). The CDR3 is CASSLVGGVNTEAFF. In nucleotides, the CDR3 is TGTGCCAGCAGCTTGGTAGGAGGGGTCAACACTGAAGCTTTCTTT.

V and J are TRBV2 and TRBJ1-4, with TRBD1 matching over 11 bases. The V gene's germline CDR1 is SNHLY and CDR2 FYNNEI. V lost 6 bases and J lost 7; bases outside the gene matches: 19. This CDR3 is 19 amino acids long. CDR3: CASRNPGQGVGQGSEKLFF. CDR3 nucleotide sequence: TGTGCCAGCAGAAATCCGGGACAGGGGGTCGGTCAGGGTTCTGAAAAACTGTTTTTT.

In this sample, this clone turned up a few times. Written as DNA, the CDR3 is TGTGCCAGTAGTCAGGTCCCACGGAGGGCTTTCTTT. As protein: CASSQVPRRAFF. The chain joins TRBV19 to TRBJ1-1; D is unclear. V was pared by 5 bases and J by 11 bases, with 15 bases between. The CDR3 length is 12 residues. Germline V gives CDR1 LNHDA, CDR2 SQIVND (reference sequence).